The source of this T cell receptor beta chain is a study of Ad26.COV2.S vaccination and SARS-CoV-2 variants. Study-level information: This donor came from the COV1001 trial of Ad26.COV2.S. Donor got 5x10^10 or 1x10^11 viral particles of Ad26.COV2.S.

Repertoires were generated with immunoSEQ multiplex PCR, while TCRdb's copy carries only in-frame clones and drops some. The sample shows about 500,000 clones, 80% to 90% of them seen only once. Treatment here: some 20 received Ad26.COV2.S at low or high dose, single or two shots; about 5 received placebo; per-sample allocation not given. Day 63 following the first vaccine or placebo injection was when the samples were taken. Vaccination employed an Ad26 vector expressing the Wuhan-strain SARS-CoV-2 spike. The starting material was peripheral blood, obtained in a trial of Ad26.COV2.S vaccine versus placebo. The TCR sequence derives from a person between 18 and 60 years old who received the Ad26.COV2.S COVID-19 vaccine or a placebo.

CDR3 coding DNA: TGCGCCAGCCTAAGGGCCAGGGGCCTTCGAGGTGCATCGGGGGTTGAGCAGTTCTTC. Translation: CASLRARGLRGASGVEQFF. This sequence joins TRBV10-2 and TRBJ2-1; D might be TRBD1 or TRBD2, each matching 6 bases. This CDR3 has 19 amino acids. CDR1 is WSHSY and CDR2 is SAAADI in the germline V gene. Trimming took off 8 bases at V and 9 bases at J, with 35 bases between the two ends.